These 12 T cell receptor beta chains were sequenced from one sample in a study of patients and donors after allogeneic stem cell transplantation. TCRdb used MiXCR to reprocess the RT-PCR reads, holding one entry per CDR3 protein. The repertoire holds approximately 410,000 distinct CDR3 sequences, with under 20% as singletons. The material sequenced was blood, either unsorted or a sorted T cell fraction (not recorded which). The receptors originated from a human donor who was either an allogeneic HSCT recipient or a stem cell or donor lymphocyte infusion donor (not recorded which). It is not recorded whose cells these are; they may come from a transplant donor.

V gene TRBV2 combines with J gene TRBJ2-1; 7 bases are a match to TRBD2. The junction had 20 bases not matched to a gene; V was cut back by 8 bases and J by 7 bases. The length of the CDR3 is 17 residues. Germline V gene data show CDR1 as SNHLY and CDR2 as FYNNEI. CDR3 DNA: TGTGCCAGCCCATACCGTCCGGGGGGTGGACCAGGGAATGAGCAGTTCTTC. Amino acid sequence: CASPYRPGGGPGNEQFF.

V gene TRBV20-1 combines with J gene TRBJ1-1; the D gene is possibly TRBD1 (5 bases). The CDR3 is made up of 13 amino acids. Trimming pared 2 bases from V and 7 bases from J, leaving 14 bases between. CDR1 and CDR2 from the germline V gene are DFQATT and SNEGSKA (reference sequence). The CDR3 nucleotides are TGCAGTGCTAGAAGCCCGGGACTCTTTGAAGCTTTCTTT. Protein: CSARSPGLFEAFF.

The J gene is TRBJ1-2, the V gene TRBV25-1, with D unclear. This CDR3 contains 14 residues. Trimming took 0 bases from V and 4 from J, leaving 9 bases between them. Germline CDR1 is MGHDK and CDR2 is SYGVNS. The CDR3 spells CASSEYEFFYGYTF. CDR3 DNA: TGTGCCAGCAGTGAATATGAATTTTTCTATGGCTACACCTTC.

This chain uses TRBV5-1 with TRBJ2-3; 8 nucleotides agree with TRBD2. The CDR3 runs 16 residues. V trimming: 0 bases; J trimming: 1 base; junction bases outside the gene matches: 4. Germline CDR1 SGHRS, CDR2 YFSETQ. The CDR3 sequence is CASSLERGGRTDTQYF. Written as DNA, the CDR3 is TGCGCCAGCAGCTTGGAGCGCGGGGGGCGCACAGATACGCAGTATTTT.

This clonotype has only a few counts. CDR3 residues: CATSGHYLETQYF. Here the CDR3 DNA reads TGTGCCACCAGTGGCCACTATCTGGAGACCCAGTACTTC. The rearrangement uses TRBV24-1 and TRBJ2-5, with unresolved D. This CDR3 spans 13 amino acids. The germline V gene encodes CDR1 KGHDR and CDR2 SFDVKD. The ends were cut back, 5 bases at V and 5 bases at J, with 11 bases in the middle.

This clonotype was observed at least ten times. The rearrangement joins TRBV4-3 to TRBJ2-3; D unclear. Germline CDR1 LGHNA, CDR2 YSLEER. Trimming took 3 bases from V and 1 from J, leaving 11 bases between them. This CDR3 is 15 amino acids long. CDR3 sequence (DNA): TGCGCCAGCAGCCAGTTCCAAAGGGGCACAGATACGCAGTATTTT. Translating gives CASSQFQRGTDTQYF.

The rearrangement uses TRBV5-1 and TRBJ2-1, with 8 bases lining up with TRBD2. The germline CDR1 and CDR2 sequences are SGHRS and YFSETQ. V was clipped by 4 bases and J by 6 bases; unmatched bases: 12. The CDR3 runs 16 residues. CDR3 region: CASSAGTVTSVNEQFF. In DNA, the CDR3 is TGCGCCAGCAGCGCGGGGACGGTGACTAGCGTCAATGAGCAGTTCTTC.

This rearrangement joins TRBV12-3 or TRBV12-4 to TRBJ1-6; 7 bases agree with TRBD1. This CDR3 region has 15 residues. Germline trimming cut 2 bases from V and 4 bases from J; bases unmatched to any gene: 2. The CDR3 spells CASSLSTGYNSPLHF. DNA for the CDR3: TGTGCCAGCAGTTTATCGACAGGGTATAATTCACCCCTCCACTTT.

This sequence joins TRBV27 and TRBJ1-2, with 9 bases identical to TRBD1. With V trimmed by 8 bases and J by 4 bases, 14 bases remained unmatched. CDR1 MNHEY and CDR2 SMNVEV come from the germline V gene (reference sequence). The CDR3 is 16 residues long. CDR3 DNA sequence: TGTGCCAGCGGACTCCGGACAGGGGCCCGTGTCTATGGCTACACCTTC. Encoded protein: CASGLRTGARVYGYTF.

The chain couples TRBV2 to TRBJ1-5, with D perhaps TRBD1 (5 bases). V lost 5 bases and J lost 5, with 16 bases in between. Germline lookup yields CDR1 SNHLY and CDR2 FYNNEI. This CDR3 spans 15 amino acids. CDR3 DNA: TGTGCCAGCAGTCGTCGGATCGCACAGGATCAGCCCCAGCATTTT. The encoded protein is CASSRRIAQDQPQHF.

The chain couples TRBV28 to TRBJ2-2; TRBD2 agrees at 7 bases. The CDR3 covers 16 residues. Germline V gene data show CDR1 as MDHEN and CDR2 as SYDVKM. J was trimmed by 5 bases and V by 2 bases; bases with no gene match: 8. This CDR3 reads CASSLRAGVRTGELFF. The CDR3 bases are TGTGCCAGCAGTTTACGGGCGGGAGTTCGGACCGGGGAGCTGTTTTTT.

The sample holds one count of this clonotype. The chain combines TRBV20-1 with TRBJ2-4; 15 bases map to TRBD2. J gave up 8 bases and V 5 bases, and 10 bases lay outside the gene matches. Germline-derived CDR1 and CDR2 are DFQATT and SNEGSKA (reference sequence). The CDR3 sequence is 16 residues long. DNA for the CDR3: TGCAGTGCTGGTGGACTAGCGGGAGGGCCTGAGGACATTCAGTACTTC. Translating gives CSAGGLAGGPEDIQYF.